This T cell receptor (beta chain) appears in the sequencing data of a study of a mutant IDH1 vaccine in newly diagnosed glioma. Study background: Pretreatment consisted of radiotherapy, temozolomide, or both, with most receiving both.

V was pared by 8 bases and J by 5 bases, with 15 bases between. The CDR3 is 13 residues long. Germline assignment: CDR1 MNHNS and CDR2 SASEGT. The sample's time point: baseline, week 1 (first vaccination visit). Treatment of the sample: pre-vaccination baseline after standard-of-care therapy. Generated by immunoSEQ multiplex PCR, the TCRdb table keeps only in-frame clones and is missing some. The sample has under 75,000 clones, 91% seen once. This sample comprised PBMCs, obtained from a glioma patient treated with radiotherapy, temozolomide or both. The source of this sequence is a man aged 50 or older with glioma. This chain links TRBV6-1 with TRBJ1-1, with unresolved D. The CDR3 protein is CASCPVRATEAFF. In DNA, the CDR3 is TGTGCCAGCTGCCCTGTACGGGCGACTGAAGCTTTCTTT.